The rows below give T cell receptor beta chains drawn from one sample of a study of shared clonotypes between healthy human individuals. Libraries were prepared by immunoSEQ multiplex PCR; TCRdb keeps only in-frame clonotypes and omits some of them. The sample has some 2,000,000 clones; roughly 95% are singletons. Material for sequencing was naive CD8+ T cells sorted from blood. Receptors originate from a man younger than 30 in good health. The CDR3 runs from the conserved cysteine through the conserved F or W.

v_gene: TRBV6-5; j_gene: TRBJ2-3; CDR3aa: CASSRLAGEMDTQYF
v_gene: TRBV25-1; j_gene: TRBJ2-1; CDR3aa: CASSESAGEQFF
v_gene: TRBV6-5; j_gene: TRBJ2-3; CDR3aa: CASSLGFTDTQYF
v_gene: TRBV6-6; j_gene: TRBJ1-2; CDR3aa: CASSYSTDRDSYGYTF
v_gene: TRBV7-3; j_gene: TRBJ2-3; CDR3aa: CASSLGQGTDTQYF
v_gene: TRBV2; j_gene: TRBJ2-3; CDR3aa: CASSELWTISSTDTQYF
v_gene: TRBV19; j_gene: TRBJ1-4; CDR3aa: CASQHLLNEKLFF
v_gene: TRBV28; j_gene: TRBJ2-7; CDR3aa: CASSGRGGVRYEQYF
v_gene: TRBV27; j_gene: TRBJ1-1; CDR3aa: CASSLSPWTDEAFF
v_gene: TRBV21-1; j_gene: TRBJ2-1; CDR3aa: CASSKELAGYDNEQFF
v_gene: TRBV6-5; j_gene: TRBJ2-1; CDR3aa: CASKPRQGSYNEQFF
v_gene: TRBV5-4; j_gene: TRBJ2-1; CDR3aa: CASSFGTGHNEQFF
v_gene: TRBV15; j_gene: TRBJ1-5; CDR3aa: CATSRDRWRNQPQHF
v_gene: TRBV6-6; j_gene: TRBJ2-3; CDR3aa: CASSESTDTQYF
v_gene: TRBV29-1; j_gene: TRBJ2-1; CDR3aa: CSVEAGFFHEQFF
v_gene: TRBV4-3; j_gene: TRBJ2-1; CDR3aa: CASSRFRGTYNEQFF
v_gene: TRBV2; j_gene: TRBJ2-7; CDR3aa: CASTGQDRRNYEQYF
v_gene: TRBV21-1; j_gene: TRBJ2-7; CDR3aa: CASSKEGYRGYEQYF
v_gene: TRBV30; j_gene: TRBJ2-7; CDR3aa: CAWSPLGLAMHEQYF
v_gene: TRBV28; j_gene: TRBJ1-4; CDR3aa: CASTVGGTNEKLFF